These T cell receptor beta chains were read from a single sample in a study of T cell responses to AZD1222 COVID-19 vaccine. Assay: immunoSEQ multiplex PCR; the TCRdb copy retains only in-frame clones and omits some. The sample carries under 130,000 clones, around 76% recorded once. The sample was peripheral blood, taken on day 0 of AZD1222 vaccination. All receptors derive from an adult in good health. Each CDR3 is given without its conserved first and last residue. A clone size is listed for some rows: how often the clone was seen (once, few, many), or a class if it is expanded.

clone_size	v_call	cdr3_aa
NA	TRBV7-8	ASSIDSTGRGAF
NA	TRBV6-5	ASSYSRGTYEQY
NA	TRBV19	ASSITGGRTEAF
NA	TRBV14	ASSQDMAVPAYEQY
NA	TRBV27	ASSLGQNVVKLF
NA	TRBV30	AWTKGSRETEAF
NA	TRBV27	ASSHDRFGSPLH
NA	TRBV5-4	ASSLGGTGDSNQPQH
NA	TRBV7-9	ASSTDGFNQPQH
few	TRBV16	ASSQSARVNYGYT
NA	TRBV7-9	ASSSLSGSSEAF
NA	TRBV6-5	ASIREPINQPQH
NA	TRBV7-9	ASIKGGNTEAF
NA	TRBV5-6	ASSSGAPQETQY
NA	TRBV7-9	ASSLDLASDTQY
NA	TRBV4-3	ASSLGLAANTGELF
NA	TRBV7-2	ASSRNRAGTNEKLF
NA	TRBV5-1	ASSLGGQGAMNTEAF
NA	TRBV9	ASSPDRVREKLF
NA	TRBV18	ASSRQTGGETDTQY
NA	TRBV6-6	ASSSEQGPNEKLF
few	TRBV12-5	ASGLPGYSDTDTQY
NA	TRBV6-2/TRBV6-3	ASSYSGQLWEPQH
NA	TRBV6-6	ASSSDQGDYGYT
NA	TRBV12-3/TRBV12-4	ASRMGGTDTQY
NA	TRBV5-6	ASSGGVVSGSGANVLT
NA	TRBV7-9	ASRATGFNSPLH
NA	TRBV10-3	AISLGGAEETQY
NA	TRBV5-1	ASSLFQTNEKLF
NA	TRBV3-1/TRBV3-2	ASSSGLAGGQEY
NA	TRBV15	ATSKGSVGSGYEQY
NA	TRBV7-6	ASSLAGSTRSGNTIY
NA	TRBV6-1	ASSEGQGFSNQPQH
once	TRBV2	ASSDDQPQH
few	TRBV18	ASSPRMQGGQPQH
NA	TRBV2	ASSEGTSGAYNEQF
NA	TRBV18	ASSPPPAGPETQY
NA	TRBV2	ASSEGAGLAGDEQF
NA	TRBV25-1	ASSQEAYGSGANVLT
NA	TRBV5-5	ASILPGTLDEQY
NA	TRBV4-1	ASSQGRQLEAF
NA	TRBV5-1	ASSLDAGSYEQY
few	TRBV5-1	ASSLEGRGEAF
NA	TRBV4-3	ASSQDESQWGGGYT
NA	TRBV6-5	ASTGGFQGSEQY
NA	TRBV18	ASSPHPPRNEQF
few	TRBV11-2	ASSLSATGGVQF
NA	TRBV27	ASSLFSGNYGYT
NA	TRBV6-1	ASSDVMAF
NA	TRBV12-5	ASGYQGNYGYT
NA	TRBV7-9	ASSAARTGGYGYT
NA	TRBV12-3/TRBV12-4	ASSAAENTEAF
NA	TRBV9	ASSVDLGGQSGNTIY
few	TRBV19	ASRPRRQAKEQETQY
NA	TRBV7-2	ASSLVGSARGANYGYT